This T cell receptor (beta chain) was captured by sequencing in a study of T cells in localized non-small cell lung cancer. Points from the study as a whole: Turning up in adjacent lung were a median roughly 50 of the top 100 tumor clones.

Measured with immunoSEQ multiplex PCR; TCRdb has only the in-frame clones, and not every one. The sample carries over 45,000 clones, roughly 77% recorded once. The V gene end was trimmed by 7 bases and the J gene end by 8 bases; junction bases not matched to a gene: 9. CDR1 is SGHAT, CDR2 FQNNGV, per germline. The CDR3 covers 14 residues. A word on this clone: Its matching antigen is unknown.

The clonotype was recovered from a man aged 40 to 75 with stage I squamous cell lung carcinoma. The chain uses TRBV11-2 and TRBJ2-1; TRBD2 matches at 9 bases. Sequencing used peripheral blood, obtained before any cancer treatment. CDR3 protein: CASTRGGGADEQFF. In DNA, the CDR3 is TGTGCCAGCACCCGCGGCGGGGGGGCCGATGAGCAGTTCTTC.